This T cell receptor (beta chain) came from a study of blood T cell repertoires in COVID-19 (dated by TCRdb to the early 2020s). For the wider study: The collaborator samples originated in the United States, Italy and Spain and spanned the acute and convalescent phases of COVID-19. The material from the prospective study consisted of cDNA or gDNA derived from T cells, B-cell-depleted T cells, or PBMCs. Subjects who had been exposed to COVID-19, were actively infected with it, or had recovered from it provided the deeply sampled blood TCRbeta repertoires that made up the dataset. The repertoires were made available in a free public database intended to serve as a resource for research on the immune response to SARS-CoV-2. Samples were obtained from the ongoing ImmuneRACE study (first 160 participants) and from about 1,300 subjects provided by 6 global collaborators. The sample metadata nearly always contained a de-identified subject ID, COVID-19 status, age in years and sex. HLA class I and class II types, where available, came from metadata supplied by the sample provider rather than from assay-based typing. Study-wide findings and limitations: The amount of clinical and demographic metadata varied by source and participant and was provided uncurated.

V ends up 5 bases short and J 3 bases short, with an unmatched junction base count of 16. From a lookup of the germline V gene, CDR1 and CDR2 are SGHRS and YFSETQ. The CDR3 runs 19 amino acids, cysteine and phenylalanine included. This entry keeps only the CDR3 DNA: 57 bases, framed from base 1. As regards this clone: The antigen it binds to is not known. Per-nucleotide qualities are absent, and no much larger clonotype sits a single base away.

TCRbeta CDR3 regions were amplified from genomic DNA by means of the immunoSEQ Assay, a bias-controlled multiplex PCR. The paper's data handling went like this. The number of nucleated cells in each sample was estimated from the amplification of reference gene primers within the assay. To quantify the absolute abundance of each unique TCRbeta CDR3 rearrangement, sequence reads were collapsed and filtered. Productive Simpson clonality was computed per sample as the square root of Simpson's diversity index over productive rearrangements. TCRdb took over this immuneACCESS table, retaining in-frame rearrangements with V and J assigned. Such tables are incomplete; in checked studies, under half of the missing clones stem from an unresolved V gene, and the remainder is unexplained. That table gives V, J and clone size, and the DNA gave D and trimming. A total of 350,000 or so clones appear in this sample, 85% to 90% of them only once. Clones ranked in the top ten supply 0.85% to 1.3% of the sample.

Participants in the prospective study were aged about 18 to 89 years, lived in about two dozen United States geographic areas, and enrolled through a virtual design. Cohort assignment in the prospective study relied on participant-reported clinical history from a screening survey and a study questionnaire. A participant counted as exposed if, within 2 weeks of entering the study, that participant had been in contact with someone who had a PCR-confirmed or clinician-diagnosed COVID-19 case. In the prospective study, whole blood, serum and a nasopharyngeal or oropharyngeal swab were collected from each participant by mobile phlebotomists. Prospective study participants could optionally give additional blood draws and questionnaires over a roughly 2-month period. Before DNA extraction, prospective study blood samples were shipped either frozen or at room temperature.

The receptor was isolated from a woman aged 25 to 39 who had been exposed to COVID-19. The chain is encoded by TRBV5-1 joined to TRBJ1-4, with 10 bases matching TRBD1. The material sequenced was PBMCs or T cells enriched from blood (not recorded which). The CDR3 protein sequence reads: CASSITAGTGEGANEKLFF. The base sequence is TGCGCCAGCAGTATTACGGCCGGGACAGGGGAGGGAGCTAATGAAAAACTGTTTTTT.